This T cell receptor beta chain came from a study of T cell responses to AZD1222 COVID-19 vaccine. Study outcomes and limitations: Repertoire sampling was restricted to post-peak T cell response timepoints. Spike was spanned by vaccine-associated CD4 TCRs, with dominance at 160-218 and 743-854. Spike-specific TCR breadth and depth both grew after two AZD1222 doses. Variant regions that are unmutated are reportedly the target of nearly half of spike-specific TCRs.

The repertoire was sequenced with immunoSEQ multiplex PCR; TCRdb's copy has only in-frame clones and lacks some. The sample has around 200,000 clones; just over 85% are singletons. For this clone: Its specificity is not known.

This CDR3 spans 16 amino acids. The germline gives CDR1 SEHNR, CDR2 FQNEAQ (reference sequence). Unmatched junction bases numbered 8, after V lost 6 bases and J lost 1 base. Specimen: peripheral blood, collected on day 0 of AZD1222 vaccination. The chain combines TRBV7-9 with TRBJ2-3; 9 nucleotides agree with TRBD2. This receptor was taken from an adult in good health. The CDR3 DNA reads TGTGCCAGCAGAACCAGCGGGGGGAGACGCACAGATACGCAGTATTTT. Its protein product is CASRTSGGRRTDTQYF.